This TCR beta chain was profiled in a study of T cell responses to AZD1222 COVID-19 vaccine. This clone was observed once. Its specificity is unknown. Germline V gene data show CDR1 as MNHEY and CDR2 as SVGAGI. The CDR3 has 15 amino acids. Unmatched junction bases numbered 4, after V lost 6 bases and J lost 1 base. Profiling relied on immunoSEQ multiplex PCR, and the TCRdb table lists in-frame clones only, not all of them. The sample holds about 76,000 clones, over 60% seen once. Study conclusions and caveats: The donors showed a predominance of white British ancestry and of females, with possible underestimation of clonal diversity. Reportedly, nearly half the spike-specific TCRs target unmutated variant regions.

The origin of this receptor is an adult who received the MenACWY meningococcal vaccine as a control. This rearrangement joins TRBV6-5 to TRBJ2-5, with 11 bases lining up with TRBD2. Sequencing was performed on peripheral blood, taken 28 days after the second dose of the MenACWY control vaccine. The CDR3 nucleotides are TGTGCCAGCAGGGGACTAGCGGCGGCCCAAGAGACCCAGTACTTC. This sequence encodes CASRGLAAAQETQYF.